The 21 T cell receptor beta chains listed next were all sequenced from one sample in a study of blood T cell repertoires in COVID-19 (TCRdb year 2020). Library preparation was by the immunoSEQ multiplex PCR assay. TCRdb retrieved this table from immuneACCESS and kept in-frame rearrangements only. Not all clones are present; in checked studies, unresolved V genes account for under half, and no reason is known for the remainder. This sample comprises some 200,000 clones, approximately 87% of them detected only once. Roughly 2% of the sample lies in the top ten. The sequenced sample was peripheral blood. Every receptor here comes from a woman aged 50 to 65 with acute or convalescent COVID-19.

The chain carries TRBV24-1 and TRBJ2-3; D not certain. V lost 5 bases and J lost 1, with 9 bases in between. CDR1 is KGHDR, CDR2 SFDVKD, per germline. The CDR3 is made up of 14 amino acids. CDR3 loop: CATSGTEGTDTQYF. The CDR3 bases are TGTGCCACCAGTGGAACAGAAGGCACAGATACGCAGTATTTT.

The V and J genes are TRBV27 and TRBJ1-4, with TRBD1 matching over 7 bases. V lost 6 bases to trimming and J lost 5 bases; unmatched junction nucleotides: 9. The CDR3 contains 15 residues. CDR1 and CDR2 from the germline V gene are MNHEY and SMNVEV (reference sequence). This CDR3 reads CASRRKGTANEKLFF. DNA of the CDR3: TGTGCCAGCAGGCGCAAGGGGACAGCAAATGAAAAACTGTTTTTT.

The chain combines TRBV29-1 with TRBJ2-1; 7 bases match TRBD1. The trim removed 8 bases at V and 6 bases at J, leaving 10 bases unmatched. CDR1 is SQVTM and CDR2 is ANQGSEA in the germline V gene. The CDR3 spans 13 residues. CDR3: CSYRPTGVNEQFF. In DNA, the CDR3 is TGCAGCTACCGTCCTACAGGGGTCAATGAGCAGTTCTTC.

This chain joins TRBV7-2 and TRBJ2-4; no firm D call. Looked up from germline, CDR1 is SGHTA and CDR2 is FQGNSA. Trimming stripped 1 base from V and 6 bases from J, with 10 bases between. CDR3 length equals 14 residues. The CDR3 loop is CASSLVAERNIQYF. The CDR3 bases are TGTGCCAGCAGCTTAGTAGCCGAGAGAAACATTCAGTACTTC.

The chain couples TRBV6-6 to TRBJ1-1, with TRBD1 matching 7 bases. Germline CDR1 MNHNY, CDR2 SVGAGI (reference sequence). V trimming: 0 bases; J trimming: 3 bases; junction bases outside the gene matches: 4. CDR3 length equals 15 residues. CDR3: CASSYSQGVDTEAFF. CDR3 DNA sequence: TGTGCCAGCAGTTACTCGCAGGGGGTGGACACTGAAGCTTTCTTT.

The chain carries TRBV19 and TRBJ2-2; 9 bases fit TRBD1. V lost 5 bases and J lost 3; bases outside the gene matches: 4. Germline CDR1 LNHDA, CDR2 SQIVND (reference sequence). The length of the CDR3 is 15 residues. The CDR3 region has the DNA TGTGCCAGTAGTCCCCGGGACAGGGACACCGGGGAGCTGTTTTTT. Residues: CASSPRDRDTGELFF.

The chain uses TRBV23-1 and TRBJ2-3, with D unclear. TRBV23-1 is an ORF for which the function is uncertain. The CDR3 is made up of 11 amino acids. V shed 4 bases and J shed 8 bases, with 7 bases lying between them. The CDR3 DNA reads TGCGCCAGCAGTCCCCCAGGTACGCAGTATTTT. Protein product: CASSPPGTQYF.

This clone was seen only a few times. This rearrangement joins TRBV5-1 to TRBJ1-5; 7 bases line up with TRBD1. J lost 2 bases, V lost 0 bases, and 2 bases had no gene match. Germline-derived CDR1 and CDR2 are SGHRS and YFSETQ. This CDR3 comprises 15 residues. The CDR3 loop reads CASSLEGQRNQPQHF. The CDR3 DNA follows: TGCGCCAGCAGCTTGGAGGGACAGCGCAATCAGCCCCAGCATTTT.

The chain couples TRBV5-1 to TRBJ2-7, with a possible D match to TRBD1 (6 bases). The CDR3 consists of 14 residues. Germline V gene data show CDR1 as SGHRS and CDR2 as YFSETQ. V shed 0 bases and J shed 5 bases, with 12 bases lying between them. CDR3 nucleotide sequence: TGCGCCAGCAGCTTGGGACAGGCCCGAAACGAGCAGTACTTC. It codes for CASSLGQARNEQYF.

Only one count was recorded for this clone. This chain links TRBV7-2 with TRBJ1-6; D may be TRBD1 (6 bases). CDR1 and CDR2 (germline): SGHTA, FQGNSA. There are 18 residues in the CDR3. Trimming took 3 bases from V and 0 from J, leaving 15 bases between them. The CDR3: CASSFRGAGSSYNSPLHF. CDR3 DNA: TGTGCCAGCAGCTTCCGGGGGGCAGGAAGCTCCTATAATTCACCCCTCCACTTT.

J is TRBJ2-1 and V is TRBV9; 7 nucleotides agree with TRBD2. The germline V gene has CDR1 SGDLS and CDR2 YYNGEE. V lost 4 bases to trimming and J lost 5 bases; unmatched junction nucleotides: 9. The CDR3 is made up of 15 amino acids. The CDR3 region has the DNA TGTGCCAGCAGCCCTCAGGTCGCGGGAGACAATGAGCAGTTCTTC. Protein product: CASSPQVAGDNEQFF.

The chain uses TRBV24-1 and TRBJ2-5; 7 nucleotides align to TRBD1. The length of the CDR3 is 14 residues. The trim removed 4 bases at V and 7 bases at J, leaving 8 bases unmatched. Germline V lookup: CDR1 KGHDR, CDR2 SFDVKD. CDR3 sequence reads: CATSDPTGVGTQYF. The CDR3 DNA sequence: TGTGCCACCAGTGACCCTACAGGGGTTGGGACCCAGTACTTC.

The V and J genes are TRBV2 and TRBJ1-2, with D possibly TRBD1 on 5 matching bases. The CDR3 has 14 residues. V was pared by 4 bases and J by 8 bases, with 17 bases between. Germline values: CDR1 SNHLY, CDR2 FYNNEI. CDR3: CASSALDSLFGYTF. The CDR3 DNA follows: TGTGCCAGCAGTGCCTTAGACAGCCTCTTCGGCTACACCTTC.

The V call is TRBV7-9, the J call TRBJ2-7, with D perhaps matching TRBD1 (6 bases). The germline CDR1 and CDR2 sequences are SEHNR and FQNEAQ (reference sequence). The CDR3 sequence is 13 residues long. With 5 bases removed from V and 3 bases from J, the gap between germline ends came to 11 bases. CDR3 coding DNA: TGTGCCAGCAGCACGTTACAGGGCTACGAGCAGTACTTC. Residues: CASSTLQGYEQYF.

The chain employs TRBV25-1 and TRBJ2-7; 7 bases line up with TRBD1. Germline CDR1 reads MGHDK; CDR2 reads SYGVNS. V lost 4 bases, J lost 4 bases, and 7 bases stayed unmatched. The CDR3 totals 14 residues. Here the CDR3 reads CASSGGTVPYEQYF. In DNA form, the CDR3 reads TGTGCCAGCAGTGGAGGGACAGTGCCATACGAGCAGTACTTC.

The gene calls are TRBV10-3 and TRBJ1-5; D is perhaps TRBD1 (5 bases). The CDR3 is made up of 16 amino acids. V lost 4 bases and J lost 0, with 13 bases in between. The germline gives CDR1 ENHRY, CDR2 SYGVKD. The CDR3 sequence: CAISAEGYYSNQPQHF. CDR3 nucleotide sequence: TGTGCCATCAGTGCGGAGGGGTATTATAGCAATCAGCCCCAGCATTTT.

This clone has just a few counts. In DNA, the CDR3 is TGTGCCAGCAGCGGTGGGGACATAATTAATTCACCCCTCCACTTT. This encodes CASSGGDIINSPLHF. This sequence joins TRBV9 and TRBJ1-6; possibly TRBD1 for D (6 bases). The germline V gene has CDR1 SGDLS and CDR2 YYNGEE. The CDR3 sequence is 15 residues long. Trimming cost V 3 bases and J 6 bases, with 13 bases left between them.

The V and J genes are TRBV11-2 and TRBJ2-1; 7 nucleotides align to TRBD2. CDR3 length: 17 amino acids. Germline values: CDR1 SGHAT, CDR2 FQNNGV. Germline trimming cut 1 base from V and 5 bases from J; bases unmatched to any gene: 11. The CDR3 sequence is CASSLVYGTTLNNEQFF. The CDR3 DNA follows: TGTGCCAGCAGCTTAGTTTATGGGACTACCCTTAACAATGAGCAGTTCTTC.

The chain links TRBV12-3 or TRBV12-4 to TRBJ1-2; the D gene is possibly TRBD1 (6 bases). The ends were cut back, 5 bases at V and 4 bases at J, with 11 bases in the middle. The CDR3 consists of 13 residues. CDR3 sequence: CASSPDRIYGYTF. CDR3 coding DNA: TGTGCCAGCAGTCCCGACAGGATCTATGGCTACACCTTC.

The rearrangement joins TRBV10-3 to TRBJ1-3, with unresolved D. The CDR3 loop spans 15 amino acids. CDR1 and CDR2 (germline): ENHRY, SYGVKD. The V end was cut by 3 bases, the J end by 0 bases, with 9 bases between. CDR3 bases: TGTGCCATCAGTGATGGCCTCCACTCTGGAAACACCATATATTTT. Translated, it gives CAISDGLHSGNTIYF.

This chain connects TRBV29-1 to TRBJ2-3, with D tentatively TRBD1 (5 bases). The CDR3 is 13 residues long. Germline V lookup: CDR1 SQVTM, CDR2 ANQGSEA. Trimming stripped 8 bases from V and 2 bases from J, with 14 bases between. The CDR3 DNA is TGCAGCCCCAGGGTCGGAACCACAGATACGCAGTATTTT. Protein: CSPRVGTTDTQYF.